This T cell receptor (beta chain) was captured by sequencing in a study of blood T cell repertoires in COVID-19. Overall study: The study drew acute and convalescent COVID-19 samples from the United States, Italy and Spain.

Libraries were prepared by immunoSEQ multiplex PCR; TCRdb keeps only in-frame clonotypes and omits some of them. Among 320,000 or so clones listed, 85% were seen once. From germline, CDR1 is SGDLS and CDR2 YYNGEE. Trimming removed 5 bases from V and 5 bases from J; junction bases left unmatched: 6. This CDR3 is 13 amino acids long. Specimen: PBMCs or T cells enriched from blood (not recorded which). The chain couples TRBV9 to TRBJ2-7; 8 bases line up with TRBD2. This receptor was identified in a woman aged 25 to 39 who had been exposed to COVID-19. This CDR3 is CASSREGPHEQYF. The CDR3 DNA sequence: TGTGCCAGCAGTCGGGAGGGTCCCCACGAGCAGTACTTC. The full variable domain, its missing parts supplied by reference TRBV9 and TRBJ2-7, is DSGVTQTPKHLITATGQRVTLRCSPRSGDLSVYWYQQSLDQGLQFLIQYYNGEERAKGNILERFSAQQFPDLHSELNLSSLELGDSALYFCASSREGPHEQYFGPGTRLTVT.